These 17 T cell receptor beta chains came from one sample sequenced in a study of T cells in Graves' hyperthyroidism and ophthalmopathy. TCR beta CDR3 regions were amplified from RNA. The primer set for the first-round RT-PCR of the TCR CDR3 was HTBI. Each CDR3 protein is one row after TCRdb ran MiXCR on the multiplex PCR reads. The table has about 330,000 distinct CDR3 sequences, roughly 13% seen once; the top ten hold roughly 35%. What was sequenced was blood. Receptors originate from a woman aged 40 to 50 with Graves' ophthalmopathy.

This clonotype occurred many times. The V and J genes are TRBV3-1 and TRBJ1-1; 7 bases align to TRBD1. Germline CDR1 and CDR2: LGHDT and YNNKEL (reference sequence). Losses at the gene ends were 4 bases for V and 3 bases for J; bases not matched to a gene: 2. The CDR3 sequence is 13 residues long. CDR3 residues: CASSPGQHTEAFF. The CDR3 DNA is TGTGCCAGCAGCCCGGGACAGCACACTGAAGCTTTCTTT.

This clonotype was counted many times. The chain couples TRBV10-3 to TRBJ1-6, with TRBD1 as a possible D gene (5 bases). The ends were cut back, 3 bases at V and 7 bases at J, with 13 bases in the middle. Germline V lookup: CDR1 ENHRY, CDR2 SYGVKD. CDR3 length: 15 amino acids. The CDR3 reads CAISDSGTPNSPLHF. CDR3 bases: TGTGCCATCAGTGACTCCGGGACGCCGAATTCACCCCTCCACTTT.

The sample holds many counts of this clonotype. The chain is built from TRBV6-1 and TRBJ2-7; TRBD1 agrees at 9 bases. Germline-derived CDR1 and CDR2 are MNHNS and SASEGT. The CDR3 covers 16 residues. Losses at the gene ends were 6 bases for V and 3 bases for J; bases not matched to a gene: 12. The CDR3 loop reads CASRYRTGTGSYEQYF. The DNA of the CDR3 is TGTGCCAGCAGATACCGAACCGGGACAGGGAGCTACGAGCAGTACTTC.

The table lists this clonotype with many counts. The V and J genes are TRBV6-1 and TRBJ1-1; D gene uncertain. Germline lookup yields CDR1 MNHNS and CDR2 SASEGT. V shed 6 bases and J shed 0 bases, with 11 bases lying between them. The CDR3 is made up of 14 amino acids. CDR3 DNA sequence: TGTGCCAGCAGCGGTAGGAATTTGAACACTGAAGCTTTCTTT. It encodes CASSGRNLNTEAFF.

This clonotype was seen many times. This chain connects TRBV11-3 to TRBJ2-3; D is unclear. Trimming took off 1 base at V and 11 bases at J, with 16 bases between the two ends. The CDR3 is 14 residues long. The germline gives CDR1 SGHNT, CDR2 YENEEA. CDR3 in amino acids: CASSLGPAPVLQYF. Written as DNA, the CDR3 is TGTGCCAGCAGCTTAGGTCCCGCGCCGGTGTTGCAGTATTTT.

This clonotype was seen more than once but under ten times. The CDR3 DNA follows: TGCAGTGCTAGCCGGGACAGGGGCTACGAGCAGTACTTC. It specifies CSASRDRGYEQYF. The rearrangement uses TRBV20-1 and TRBJ2-7; TRBD1 matches 10 bases. Trimming took 3 bases from V and 3 from J; bases not matched to a gene: 2. This CDR3 is built from 13 residues. Germline V lookup: CDR1 DFQATT, CDR2 SNEGSKA (reference sequence).

Many counts were recorded for this clonotype. The chain couples TRBV24-1 to TRBJ1-4; D is unclear. The CDR3 consists of 13 residues. Germline V gene lookup returns CDR1 KGHDR and CDR2 SFDVKD. V lost 7 bases and J 5 bases, leaving 10 bases between the germline ends. CDR3 DNA sequence: TGTGCCACCAGCGGGTTTGGGAATGAAAAACTGTTTTTT. It is translated as CATSGFGNEKLFF.

This clonotype was observed a few times. J is TRBJ1-2 and V is TRBV10-3; D may be TRBD1 (6 bases). With 3 bases removed from V and 5 bases from J, the gap between germline ends came to 16 bases. The CDR3 runs 15 residues. Per germline, CDR1 ENHRY and CDR2 SYGVKD. The CDR3: CAISDEGTTLYGYTF. CDR3 bases: TGTGCCATCAGTGACGAGGGGACAACACTGTATGGCTACACCTTC.

This clonotype was observed a few times. The rearrangement links TRBV27 to TRBJ2-1; TRBD2 aligns across 8 bases. Germline CDR1 and CDR2: MNHEY and SMNVEV (reference sequence). The V gene end was trimmed by 3 bases and the J gene end by 4 bases; junction bases not matched to a gene: 5. The CDR3 extends over 15 amino acids. CDR3 in DNA: TGTGCCAGCAGTTTTTTTGCGGGAGGTTACAATGAGCAGTTCTTC. Translated: CASSFFAGGYNEQFF.

This clonotype was detected many times. The chain joins TRBV6-1 to TRBJ2-1; 8 bases match TRBD2. Looked up from germline, CDR1 is MNHNS and CDR2 is SASEGT. The CDR3 sequence is 13 residues long. With V trimmed by 6 bases and J by 6 bases, 4 bases remained unmatched. The CDR3 coding sequence is TGTGCCAGCAGATCGGGGGGGCGCAATGAGCAGTTCTTC. Amino acid sequence: CASRSGGRNEQFF.

This clonotype occurred a few times. The chain has TRBV10-3 and TRBJ2-3; 11 bases line up with TRBD2. The V gene end was trimmed by 2 bases and the J gene end by 5 bases; junction bases not matched to a gene: 0. The germline V gene has CDR1 ENHRY and CDR2 SYGVKD. The CDR3 loop spans 14 amino acids. In nucleotides, the CDR3 is TGTGCCATCAGTGAGGGACTAGCGGGAGATACGCAGTATTTT. It encodes CAISEGLAGDTQYF.

The table lists this clonotype with a few counts. The chain is built from TRBV30 and TRBJ2-5, with 7 bases lining up with TRBD2. The CDR3 has 16 residues. J was trimmed by 2 bases and V by 0 bases; bases with no gene match: 9. Looked up from germline, CDR1 is GTSNPN and CDR2 is SVGIG (reference sequence). CDR3 loop: CAWSVIGREEQETQYF. DNA of the CDR3: TGTGCCTGGAGTGTAATTGGCCGGGAGGAACAAGAGACCCAGTACTTC.

This clonotype was counted many times. The V call is TRBV6-1, the J call TRBJ1-2; a weak D match, TRBD1 (5 bases). The V end lost 4 bases, the J end lost 0 bases, and 12 bases lay between the germline ends. The V gene's germline CDR1 is MNHNS and CDR2 SASEGT. The CDR3 spans 15 residues. The chain's CDR3 is CASSVKTAANYGYTF. The CDR3 coding sequence is TGTGCCAGCAGTGTTAAGACAGCAGCTAACTATGGCTACACCTTC.

The chain links TRBV20-1 to TRBJ2-1; tentative D call: TRBD1 (6 bases). The V end lost 3 bases, the J end lost 5 bases, and 11 bases lay between the germline ends. Per germline, CDR1 DFQATT and CDR2 SNEGSKA (reference sequence). The CDR3 contains 13 residues. CDR3 nucleotide sequence: TGCAGTGCTAGGGAACAGGGAGACAATGAGCAGTTCTTC. Translated: CSAREQGDNEQFF.

About this clonotype: A much larger clone sits a single nucleotide away, making a read error possible. This chain connects TRBV24-1 to TRBJ2-3, with D possibly being TRBD2 (6 bases). This CDR3 is 15 amino acids long. The germline CDR1 and CDR2 sequences are KGHDR and SFDVKD. CDR3 DNA sequence: TGTGCCATCAGTGAAAGGGACTTGACCACAGATACGCAGTATTTT. Its protein is CAISERDLTTDTQYF.

This clonotype was counted ten times or more. The chain uses TRBV5-1 and TRBJ2-7; 7 bases fit TRBD2. The CDR3 is 14 amino acids. Germline lookup yields CDR1 SGHRS and CDR2 YFSETQ. The V gene end was trimmed by 4 bases and the J gene end by 3 bases; junction bases not matched to a gene: 7. The CDR3 nucleotides read TGCGCCAGCAGCGTTGGACTAGTGAACTACGAGCAGTACTTC. Protein sequence: CASSVGLVNYEQYF.

This clonotype appeared many times. This chain joins TRBV2 and TRBJ2-5; 10 bases line up with TRBD2. This CDR3 spans 14 amino acids. From germline, CDR1 is SNHLY and CDR2 FYNNEI. The V and J ends lost 3 bases and 13 bases, in that order; junction bases with no gene match: 11. As DNA, the CDR3 is TGTGCCAGCAGTGATAAGCGGGGGGGCCAGTCTGTGTACTTC. Translated, it gives CASSDKRGGQSVYF.